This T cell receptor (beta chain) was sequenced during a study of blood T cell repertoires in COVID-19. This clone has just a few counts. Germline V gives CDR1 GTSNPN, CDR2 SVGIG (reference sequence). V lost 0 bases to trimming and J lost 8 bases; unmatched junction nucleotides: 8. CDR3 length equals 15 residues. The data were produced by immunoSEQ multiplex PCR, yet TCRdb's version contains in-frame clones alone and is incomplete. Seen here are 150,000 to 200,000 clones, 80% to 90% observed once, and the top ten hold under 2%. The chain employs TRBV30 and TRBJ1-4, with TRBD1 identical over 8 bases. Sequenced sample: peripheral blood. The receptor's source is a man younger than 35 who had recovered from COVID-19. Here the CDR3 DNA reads TGTGCCTGGAGTGTAGGGCGGGACAGGAGGGAAAAACTGTTTTTT. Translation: CAWSVGRDRREKLFF. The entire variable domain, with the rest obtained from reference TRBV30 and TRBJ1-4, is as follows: SQTIHQWPATLVQPVGSPLSLECTVEGTSNPNLYWYRQAAGRGLQLLFYSVGIGQISSEVPQNLSASRPQDRQFILSSKKLLLSDSGFYLCAWSVGRDRREKLFFGSGTQLSVL.